The 24 T cell receptor beta chains given below trace back to one sample, sequenced in a study of OX40 agonist ivuxolimab in advanced cancers. Method: immunoSEQ multiplex PCR; TCRdb's copy keeps in-frame clones and lacks some. The data show under 85,000 clones, with around 82% seen just once and 5% to 6% held by the top ten. The specimen comprised CD4+ or CD8+ T cells sorted from blood, sampled in a trial of the OX40 agonist ivuxolimab. The receptors were gathered from an adult with an advanced solid tumor such as melanoma, head and neck, liver or kidney cancer.

The V call is TRBV14, the J call TRBJ2-7; D not resolved. V was shortened by 0 bases and J by 8 bases, with 14 bases between the two germline ends. Germline V lookup: CDR1 SGHDN, CDR2 FVKESK. The CDR3 spans 14 residues. The CDR3 DNA reads TGTGCCAGCAGCCAAGAGTCCAGCTCCAACAAGCAGTACTTC. This codes for CASSQESSSNKQYF.

For the CDR3, the DNA is TGTGCCAGCAGCTCACGTAGCACCGGGGAGCTGTTTTTT. It specifies CASSSRSTGELFF. The rearrangement joins TRBV7-2 to TRBJ2-2; D not certain. The V and J ends lost 4 bases and 4 bases respectively, with 7 bases between them. There are 13 residues in the CDR3. The germline V gene encodes CDR1 SGHTA and CDR2 FQGNSA.

The chain uses TRBV10-2 and TRBJ1-3, with 7 nucleotides matching TRBD1. V was pared by 3 bases and J by 0 bases, with 5 bases of the junction left unmatched. The germline V gene has CDR1 WSHSY and CDR2 SAAADI. This CDR3 is built from 16 residues. This CDR3 is CASSDSDRASGNTIYF. The CDR3 DNA follows: TGCGCCAGCAGTGACTCCGACAGGGCCTCTGGAAACACCATATATTTT.

The chain combines TRBV11-3 with TRBJ2-1; D may match TRBD1 or TRBD2 (5 bases each). The germline CDR1 and CDR2 sequences are SGHNT and YENEEA. The CDR3 length is 15 residues. Trimming shortened V by 0 bases and J by 6 bases, and 12 bases separated the two germline ends. Here the CDR3 DNA reads TGTGCCAGCAGCTTAGAAACAGCGAGGGGCAATGAGCAGTTCTTC. The encoded protein is CASSLETARGNEQFF.

The rearrangement joins TRBV19 to TRBJ1-1; maybe TRBD1 (5 bases). The CDR3 is made up of 15 amino acids. CDR1 and CDR2 from the germline V gene are LNHDA and SQIVND (reference sequence). V gave up 6 bases and J gave up 1 base, with 15 bases separating them. The CDR3 nucleotides read TGTGCCAGTAGGTGGGGCAGGGAGAGGAACACTGAAGCTTTCTTT. It yields the protein CASRWGRERNTEAFF.

The chain uses TRBV2 and TRBJ2-1, with 8 bases matching TRBD2. The CDR3 has 15 amino acids. Germline V CDR1 and CDR2: SNHLY, FYNNEI. V was clipped by 5 bases and J by 3 bases; unmatched bases: 6. The CDR3 spells CASSSTSGYYNEQFF. The CDR3 nucleotides read TGTGCCAGCAGTTCTACTAGCGGATACTACAATGAGCAGTTCTTC.

The V gene is TRBV7-9, the J gene TRBJ2-6, with 9 bases aligning to TRBD1. Germline trimming cut 5 bases from V and 0 bases from J; bases unmatched to any gene: 8. Germline assignment: CDR1 SEHNR and CDR2 FQNEAQ (reference sequence). The CDR3 has 18 amino acids. The CDR3 region has the DNA TGTGCCAGCAGCCCACCCGGGACAGGGAACTCTGGGGCCAACGTCCTGACTTTC. This encodes CASSPPGTGNSGANVLTF.

The chain has TRBV5-8 and TRBJ1-2; the D gene is possibly TRBD1 (5 bases). The V end lost 8 bases, the J end lost 13 bases, and 18 bases lay between the germline ends. Germline V gives CDR1 SGHTS, CDR2 YDEGEE. CDR3 length: 11 residues. CDR3 amino acids: CASTLVGPSTF. The CDR3 DNA reads TGTGCCAGTACCTTGGTGGGGCCCTCCACCTTC.

This clone showed up just a few times. The V call is TRBV4-1, the J call TRBJ1-6; D gene ambiguous. Germline V gene sequence: CDR1 MGHRA, CDR2 YSYEKL. V was cut by 0 bases and J by 16 bases, with 10 bases left in between. The CDR3 is 12 amino acids. The DNA for the CDR3 is TGCGCCAGCAGCCAAGAAGGACTCCGGCTCCACTTT. It yields the protein CASSQEGLRLHF.

V gene TRBV15 combines with J gene TRBJ2-7; no firm D call. Germline V gene sequence: CDR1 LNHNV, CDR2 YYDKDF (reference sequence). V lost 0 bases and J lost 7, with 13 bases in between. This CDR3 contains 14 residues. The CDR3 region has the DNA TGTGCCACCAGCAGAGATAGGACGGCTAGTGAGCAGTACTTC. Translated, it gives CATSRDRTASEQYF. Based on the CDR3 plus reference TRBV15 and TRBJ2-7, the full variable domain is DAMVIQNPRYQVTQFGKPVTLSCSQTLNHNVMYWYQQKSSQAPKLLFHYYDKDFNNEADTPDNFQSRRPNTSFCFLDIRSPGLGDTAMYLCATSRDRTASEQYFGPGTRLTVT.

J is TRBJ2-3 and V is TRBV7-9; the match to TRBD1 covers 8 bases. The V gene's germline CDR1 is SEHNR and CDR2 FQNEAQ (reference sequence). V was clipped by 4 bases and J by 6 bases; unmatched bases: 6. The CDR3 length is 14 residues. Written as DNA, the CDR3 is TGTGCCAGCAGCTACCGGGACAGGTGGGATACGCAGTATTTT. It is translated as CASSYRDRWDTQYF.

This clone was seen more than once but under ten times. V is TRBV5-4 and J is TRBJ2-5; D uncertain. Germline CDR1 reads SGHNT; CDR2 reads YYREEE (reference sequence). The CDR3 covers 12 residues. V dropped 4 bases and J dropped 0 bases, with 4 bases sitting between them. CDR3 sequence reads: CASSPYQETQYF. CDR3 coding DNA: TGTGCCAGCAGCCCGTACCAAGAGACCCAGTACTTC. Using reference TRBV5-4 and TRBJ2-5 for the parts outside the CDR3, the full variable domain is ETGVTQSPTHLIKTRGQQVTLRCSSQSGHNTVSWYQQALGQGPQFIFQYYREEENGRGNFPPRFSGLQFPNYSSELNVNALELDDSALYLCASSPYQETQYFGPGTRLLVL.

The chain joins TRBV7-8 to TRBJ2-7; 7 bases are shared with TRBD1. This CDR3 is built from 15 residues. Germline-derived CDR1 and CDR2 are SGHVS and FQNEAQ. The J segment lost 5 bases and the V segment lost 5 bases, leaving 12 bases of the junction unmatched. The CDR3 region has the DNA TGTGCCAGCAGCGTACCGACAGGGTATTACAACGAGCAGTACTTC. Translation gives CASSVPTGYYNEQYF. The entire variable domain, with the rest obtained from reference TRBV7-8 and TRBJ2-7, is as follows: GAGVSQSPRYKVAKRGQDVALRCDPISGHVSLFWYQQALGQGPEFLTYFQNEAQLDKSGLPSDRFFAERPEGSVSTLKIQRTQQEDSAVYLCASSVPTGYYNEQYFGPGTRLTVT.

The chain employs TRBV5-8 and TRBJ1-1, with 10 bases lining up with TRBD1. This CDR3 has 17 residues. Germline CDR1 is SGHTS and CDR2 is YDEGEE. V shed 2 bases, J shed 1 base, and the junction held 8 bases outside the gene matches. The CDR3 here is CASSFWTGGWRNTEAFF. The CDR3 DNA follows: TGTGCCAGCAGCTTTTGGACAGGGGGTTGGAGGAACACTGAAGCTTTCTTT.

The gene calls are TRBV4-1 and TRBJ1-2, with D possibly TRBD1 on 5 matching bases. Trimming removed 0 bases at V and 4 bases at J, with 15 bases between. CDR1 and CDR2 from the germline V gene are MGHRA and YSYEKL. The CDR3 is 16 amino acids. DNA of the CDR3: TGCGCCAGCAGCCAAGATCTCGAACAGGACCTCTATGGCTACACCTTC. It yields the protein CASSQDLEQDLYGYTF.

This chain uses TRBV4-2 with TRBJ2-7; TRBD2 agrees at 12 bases. The junction had 3 bases not matched to a gene; V was cut back by 2 bases and J by 4 bases. The CDR3 runs to 15 residues. CDR1 LGHNA and CDR2 YNFKEQ come from the germline V gene. For the CDR3, the DNA is TGTGCCAGCAGCCAACGACTAGCGGGAGAATACGAGCAGTACTTC. Protein product: CASSQRLAGEYEQYF.

The chain combines TRBV5-1 with TRBJ2-7; possibly TRBD1 for D (5 bases). V shed 0 bases and J shed 3 bases, with 13 bases lying between them. The CDR3 loop spans 15 amino acids. Per germline, CDR1 SGHRS and CDR2 YFSETQ. CDR3 nucleotides: TGCGCCAGCAGCTTGGTGGGGCCGTCCTACTACGAGCAGTACTTC. The encoded protein is CASSLVGPSYYEQYF. Full variable domain (rest looked up from reference TRBV5-1 and TRBJ2-7): KAGVTQTPRYLIKTRGQQVTLSCSPISGHRSVSWYQQTPGQGLQFLFEYFSETQRNKGNFPGRFSGRQFSNSRSEMNVSTLELGDSALYLCASSLVGPSYYEQYFGPGTRLTVT.

The gene calls are TRBV30 and TRBJ1-4; the match to TRBD1 covers 10 bases. Germline CDR1 is GTSNPN and CDR2 is SVGIG (reference sequence). The CDR3 length is 14 residues. With 2 bases clipped from V and 7 bases from J, the junction kept 4 bases outside the gene matches. The CDR3 coding sequence is TGTGCCTGGAGTCCAGGGACAGGGGTTGAAAAACTGTTTTTT. It translates to CAWSPGTGVEKLFF.

This sequence joins TRBV5-1 and TRBJ2-5, with D possibly TRBD2 on 6 matching bases. CDR1 SGHRS and CDR2 YFSETQ come from the germline V gene. Trimming shortened V by 2 bases and J by 5 bases, and 13 bases separated the two germline ends. The CDR3 runs 14 residues. In DNA, the CDR3 is TGCGCCAGCAGCTTTAACGGGGGTGGGGAGACCCAGTACTTC. Residues: CASSFNGGGETQYF. The full variable domain, in which reference TRBV5-1 and TRBJ2-5 provide the parts outside the CDR3, is KAGVTQTPRYLIKTRGQQVTLSCSPISGHRSVSWYQQTPGQGLQFLFEYFSETQRNKGNFPGRFSGRQFSNSRSEMNVSTLELGDSALYLCASSFNGGGETQYFGPGTRLLVL.

The gene calls are TRBV30 and TRBJ1-3; 9 nucleotides line up with TRBD1. Unmatched junction bases numbered 12, after V lost 5 bases and J lost 4 bases. The CDR3 totals 16 residues. Germline CDR1 reads GTSNPN; CDR2 reads SVGIG (reference sequence). The CDR3 region has the DNA TGTGCCTGGGCGCCGGGACAGGGACCCGTCGGAAACACCATATATTTT. Translated: CAWAPGQGPVGNTIYF.

This sequence joins TRBV5-1 and TRBJ2-5; 10 bases are shared with TRBD2. There are 15 residues in the CDR3. V lost 2 bases and J lost 1; bases outside the gene matches: 2. The germline gives CDR1 SGHRS, CDR2 YFSETQ. The CDR3 bases are TGCGCCAGCAGCTTAACTAGCGGGATCCAAGAGACCCAGTACTTC. It encodes CASSLTSGIQETQYF.

The chain has TRBV9 and TRBJ2-5; D gene uncertain. V lost 0 bases, J lost 5 bases, and 8 bases lay in between. CDR1 is SGDLS and CDR2 is YYNGEE in the germline V gene. The CDR3 extends over 13 amino acids. CDR3 coding DNA: TGTGCCAGCAGCGTAGACTATCCGGAGACCCAGTACTTC. Amino acids: CASSVDYPETQYF.

The chain uses TRBV7-7 and TRBJ2-5, with a tentative D call TRBD1 (6 bases). The ends were cut back, 3 bases at V and 5 bases at J, with 16 bases in the middle. CDR3 length: 15 amino acids. Germline V lookup: CDR1 SSHAT, CDR2 FNYEAQ (reference sequence). CDR3 bases: TGTGCCAGCAGCTTGGGGGCTACCCCTGGGGAGACCCAGTACTTC. Residues: CASSLGATPGETQYF.

The rearrangement uses TRBV7-3 and TRBJ2-3; perhaps TRBD1 as D (5 bases). CDR1 SGHTA and CDR2 FQGTGA come from the germline V gene. This CDR3 has 14 amino acids. Trimming removed 2 bases at V and 3 bases at J, with 9 bases between. The chain's CDR3 is CASSLGAATDTQYF. As DNA, the CDR3 is TGTGCCAGCAGCTTAGGGGCGGCGACAGATACGCAGTATTTT.